The following is a T cell receptor beta chain sequence with its context. Only one count was recorded for this clone. What antigen it recognizes has not been identified. Base quality data are lacking; no much larger clone is found one base away. These data are taken from a study of blood T cell repertoires in COVID-19 (dated by TCRdb to the early 2020s). About the full investigation: Samples from collaborators originated in the United States, Italy and Spain and spanned both the acute and convalescent phases of COVID-19. Subjects who had been exposed to COVID-19, were actively infected with it, or had recovered from it provided the deeply sampled blood TCRbeta repertoires that made up the dataset. The sample metadata nearly always contained a de-identified subject ID, COVID-19 status, age in years and sex. The prospective study material was composed of cDNA or gDNA derived from T cells, B-cell-depleted T cells, or PBMCs. Where HLA class I and class II types were available, the types were taken from metadata supplied by the sample provider, not from assay-based typing. The samples were drawn from the first 160 participants of the ongoing ImmuneRACE study and from roughly 1,300 subjects provided by 6 global collaborators. A freely available public database, intended as a resource for researchers studying the immune response to SARS-CoV-2, is where the repertoires were released. Paper-wide results and their limitations: The quantity of clinical and demographic metadata differed by source and by participant and was supplied without curation.

V and J are trimmed by 4 bases and 9 bases, and the gene matches miss 13 bases of the junction. The CDR3 goes from the cysteine to the phenylalanine over 15 residues. Just CDR3 DNA is preserved here, 45 bases in frame from base 1. CDR1 and CDR2 (SGHDN, FVKESK) derive from the germline V gene. Whole blood was collected in K2EDTA tubes by collaborating institutions according to the institutions' own protocols. For TCRbeta analysis, collaborator samples were shipped as frozen whole blood, as isolated PBMCs, or as DNA extracted from either sample type. TCRbeta CDR3 regions were amplified from genomic DNA using the immunoSEQ Assay, a bias-controlled multiplex PCR. As for how the authors treated the data: The number of nucleated cells in each sample was estimated by amplification of reference gene primers within the assay. Sequence reads were collapsed and filtered to measure the absolute abundance of every unique TCRbeta CDR3 rearrangement. For each sample, productive Simpson clonality was calculated by taking the square root of Simpson's diversity index across productive rearrangements. TCRdb stores this immuneACCESS table with in-frame sequences only. Part of the clones is absent; in the studies checked, under half of the shortfall reflects unresolved V genes, and no reason is known for the rest. Clonal size and the V and J genes are those of that table, whereas D and trimming came from the DNA. This sample has around 100,000 clones in its table, and approximately 90% of those were observed once. In total, the top ten clones hold 0.97% of the sample.

This TCR derives from a man aged 60-69 years with acute or convalescent COVID-19. The chain employs TRBV14 and TRBJ2-3; TRBD2 aligns with 7 central bases. Sequenced: peripheral blood. The sequenced DNA: TGTGCCAGCAGCCCCCAGGAAAGCGGGACCGACACGCAGTATTTT. The resulting protein is CASSPQESGTDTQYF.